This section outlines one T cell receptor beta chain sequence together with its context. The sample originates from a study of cytomegalovirus exposure and HLA in healthy donors. From germline, CDR1 is SEHNR and CDR2 FQNEAQ (reference sequence). This CDR3 is built from 16 residues. V was pared by 5 bases and J by 4 bases, with 8 bases of the junction left unmatched. Libraries were prepared by immunoSEQ multiplex PCR; TCRdb keeps only in-frame clonotypes and omits some of them. Here the sample spans 100,000 to 150,000 clones, just under 95% being singletons. Material: PBMCs. The TCR was taken from a woman aged 18-30 years in good health and CMV-seronegative. This chain links TRBV7-9 with TRBJ2-1; 10 bases are shared with TRBD2. The CDR3 loop is CASSPGGTSEYNEQFF. The DNA for the CDR3 is TGTGCCAGCAGCCCGGGAGGGACTAGCGAATACAATGAGCAGTTCTTC.